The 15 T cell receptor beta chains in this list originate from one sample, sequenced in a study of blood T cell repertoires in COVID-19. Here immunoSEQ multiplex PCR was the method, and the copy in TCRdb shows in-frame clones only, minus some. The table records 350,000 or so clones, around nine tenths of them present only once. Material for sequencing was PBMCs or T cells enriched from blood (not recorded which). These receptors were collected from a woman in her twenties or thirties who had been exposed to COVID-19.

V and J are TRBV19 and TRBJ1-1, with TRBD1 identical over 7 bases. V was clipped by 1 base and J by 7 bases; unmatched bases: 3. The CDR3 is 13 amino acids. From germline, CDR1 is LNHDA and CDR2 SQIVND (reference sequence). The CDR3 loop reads CASSIGTGFEAFF. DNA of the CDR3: TGTGCCAGTAGTATAGGGACAGGTTTTGAAGCTTTCTTT. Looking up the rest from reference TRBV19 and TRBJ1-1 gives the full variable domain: DGGITQSPKYLFRKEGQNVTLSCEQNLNHDAMYWYRQDPGQGLRLIYYSQIVNDFQKGDIAEGYSVSREKKESFPLTVTSAQKNPTAFYLCASSIGTGFEAFFGQGTRLTVV.

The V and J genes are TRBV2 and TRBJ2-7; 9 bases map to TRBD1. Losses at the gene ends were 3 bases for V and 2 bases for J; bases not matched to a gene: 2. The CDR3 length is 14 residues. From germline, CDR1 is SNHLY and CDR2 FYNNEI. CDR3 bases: TGTGCCAGCAGTGACCGGGACAGGGCCTACGAGCAGTACTTC. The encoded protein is CASSDRDRAYEQYF. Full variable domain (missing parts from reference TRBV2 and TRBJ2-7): EPEVTQTPSHQVTQMGQEVILRCVPISNHLYFYWYRQILGQKVEFLVSFYNNEISEKSEIFDDQFSVERPDGSNFTLKIRSTKLEDSAMYFCASSDRDRAYEQYFGPGTRLTVT.

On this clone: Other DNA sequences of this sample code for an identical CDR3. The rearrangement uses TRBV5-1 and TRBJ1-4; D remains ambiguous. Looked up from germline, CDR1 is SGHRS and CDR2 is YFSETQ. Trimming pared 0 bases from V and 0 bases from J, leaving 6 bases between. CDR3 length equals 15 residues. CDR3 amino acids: CASSLGGATNEKLFF. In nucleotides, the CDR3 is TGCGCCAGCAGCTTGGGCGGCGCAACTAATGAAAAACTGTTTTTT.

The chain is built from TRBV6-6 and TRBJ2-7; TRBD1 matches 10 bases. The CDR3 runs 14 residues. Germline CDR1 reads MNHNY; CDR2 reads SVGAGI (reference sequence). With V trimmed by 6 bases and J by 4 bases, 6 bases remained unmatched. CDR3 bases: TGTGCCAGCAGCAGCCGGGACAGGGGTTACGAGCAGTACTTC. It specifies CASSSRDRGYEQYF.

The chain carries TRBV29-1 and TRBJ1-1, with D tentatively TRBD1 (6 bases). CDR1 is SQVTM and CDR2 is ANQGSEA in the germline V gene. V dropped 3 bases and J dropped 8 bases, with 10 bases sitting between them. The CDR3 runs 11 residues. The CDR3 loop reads CSVDRGREAFF. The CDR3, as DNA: TGCAGCGTTGACAGGGGCAGGGAAGCTTTCTTT.

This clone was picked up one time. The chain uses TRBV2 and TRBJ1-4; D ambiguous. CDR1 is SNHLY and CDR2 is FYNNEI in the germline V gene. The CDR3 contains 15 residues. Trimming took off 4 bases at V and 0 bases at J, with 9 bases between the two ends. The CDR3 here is CASSASGATNEKLFF. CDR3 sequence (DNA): TGTGCCAGCAGTGCTTCCGGGGCAACTAATGAAAAACTGTTTTTT. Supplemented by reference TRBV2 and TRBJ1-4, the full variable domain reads EPEVTQTPSHQVTQMGQEVILRCVPISNHLYFYWYRQILGQKVEFLVSFYNNEISEKSEIFDDQFSVERPDGSNFTLKIRSTKLEDSAMYFCASSASGATNEKLFFGSGTQLSVL.

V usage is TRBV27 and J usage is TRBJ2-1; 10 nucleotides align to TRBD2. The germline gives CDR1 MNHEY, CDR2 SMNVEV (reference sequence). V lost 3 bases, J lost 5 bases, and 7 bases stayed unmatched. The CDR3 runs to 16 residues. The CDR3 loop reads CASSLVSGLAHNEQFF. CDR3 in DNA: TGTGCCAGCAGTTTGGTGTCGGGACTAGCGCACAATGAGCAGTTCTTC.

CDR3 sequence (DNA): TGTGCTAGTGGTTTTGCGGGAGGCACCGGGGAGCTGTTTTTT. Protein product: CASGFAGGTGELFF. This chain connects TRBV12-5 to TRBJ2-2; 8 nucleotides match TRBD2. The CDR3 runs 14 residues. J gave up 4 bases and V 3 bases, and 1 base lay outside the gene matches. From germline, CDR1 is LGHNT and CDR2 FRNRAP.

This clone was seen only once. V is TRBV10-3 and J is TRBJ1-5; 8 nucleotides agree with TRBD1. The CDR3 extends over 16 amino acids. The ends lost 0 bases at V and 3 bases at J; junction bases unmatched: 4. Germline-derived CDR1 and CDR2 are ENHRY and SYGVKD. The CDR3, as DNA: TGTGCCATCAGTGAGTCCAGGACAGGGAACAATCAGCCCCAGCATTTT. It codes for CAISESRTGNNQPQHF.

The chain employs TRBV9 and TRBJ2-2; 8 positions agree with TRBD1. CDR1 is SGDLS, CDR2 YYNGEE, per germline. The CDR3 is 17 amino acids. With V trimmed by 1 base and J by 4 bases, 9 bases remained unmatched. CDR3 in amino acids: CASSVSWAGGSTGELFF. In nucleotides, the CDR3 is TGTGCCAGCAGCGTATCGTGGGCAGGGGGCTCCACCGGGGAGCTGTTTTTT.

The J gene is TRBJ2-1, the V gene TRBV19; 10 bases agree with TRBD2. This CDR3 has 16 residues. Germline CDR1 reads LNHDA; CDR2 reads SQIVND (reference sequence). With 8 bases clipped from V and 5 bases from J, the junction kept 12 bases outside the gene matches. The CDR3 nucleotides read TGTGCCAGTGGTGGTCGAGCGGGAGGGCCAGACAATGAGCAGTTCTTC. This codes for CASGGRAGGPDNEQFF.

CDR3 DNA sequence: TGCAGCGTTGAGGGGGCCCGTGAAGCTTTCTTT. Translating it yields CSVEGAREAFF. The rearrangement links TRBV29-1 to TRBJ1-1; D is perhaps TRBD1 (6 bases). V was trimmed by 3 bases and J by 7 bases, leaving 9 bases between them. The CDR3 sequence is 11 residues long. Germline V CDR1 and CDR2: SQVTM, ANQGSEA. Full variable domain (outside the CDR3, taken from reference TRBV29-1 and TRBJ1-1): SAVISQKPSRDICQRGTSLTIQCQVDSQVTMMFWYRQQPGQSLTLIATANQGSEATYESGFVIDKFPISRPNLTFSTLTVSNMSPEDSSIYLCSVEGAREAFFGQGTRLTVV.

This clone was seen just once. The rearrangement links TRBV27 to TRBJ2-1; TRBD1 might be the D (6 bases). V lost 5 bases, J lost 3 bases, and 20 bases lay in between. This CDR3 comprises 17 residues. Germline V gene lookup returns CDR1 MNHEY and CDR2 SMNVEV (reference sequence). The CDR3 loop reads CASSRREQGTHYNEQFF. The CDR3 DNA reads TGTGCCAGCAGTCGCCGAGAGCAGGGGACCCACTACAATGAGCAGTTCTTC.

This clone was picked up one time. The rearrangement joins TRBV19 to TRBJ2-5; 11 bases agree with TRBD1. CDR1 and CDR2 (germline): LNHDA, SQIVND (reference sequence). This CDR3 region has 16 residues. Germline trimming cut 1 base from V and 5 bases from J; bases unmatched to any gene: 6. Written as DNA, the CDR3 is TGTGCCAGTAGTATAGCCTCGGACAGGGGGCCGGAGACCCAGTACTTC. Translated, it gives CASSIASDRGPETQYF.

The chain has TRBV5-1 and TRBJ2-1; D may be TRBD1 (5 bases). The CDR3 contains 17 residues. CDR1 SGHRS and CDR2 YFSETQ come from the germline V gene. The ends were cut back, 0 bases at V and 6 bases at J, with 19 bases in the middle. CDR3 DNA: TGCGCCAGCAGCTTGGGGGTTTTAGGGGTCTCGGGCAATGAGCAGTTCTTC. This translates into CASSLGVLGVSGNEQFF.